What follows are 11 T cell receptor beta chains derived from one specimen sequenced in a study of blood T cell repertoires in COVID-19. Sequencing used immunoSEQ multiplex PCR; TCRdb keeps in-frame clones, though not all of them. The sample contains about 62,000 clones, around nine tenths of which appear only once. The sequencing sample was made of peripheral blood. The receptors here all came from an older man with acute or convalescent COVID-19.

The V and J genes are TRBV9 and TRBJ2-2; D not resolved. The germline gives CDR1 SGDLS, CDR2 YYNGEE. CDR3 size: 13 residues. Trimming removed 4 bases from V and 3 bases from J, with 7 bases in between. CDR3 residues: CASSLSYTGELFF. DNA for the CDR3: TGTGCCAGCAGCCTCAGTTACACCGGGGAGCTGTTTTTT.

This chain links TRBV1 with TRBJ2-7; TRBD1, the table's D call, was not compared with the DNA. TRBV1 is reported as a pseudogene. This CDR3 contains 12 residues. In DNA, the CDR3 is TGCACCAGCAGCCAAGCCAAATACGAGCAGTACTTC. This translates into CTSSQAKYEQYF.

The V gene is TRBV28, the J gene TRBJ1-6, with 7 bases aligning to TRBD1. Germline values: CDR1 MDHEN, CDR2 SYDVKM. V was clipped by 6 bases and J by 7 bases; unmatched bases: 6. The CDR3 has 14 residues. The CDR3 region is CASSPGTANSPLHF. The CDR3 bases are TGTGCCAGCAGCCCGGGGACAGCCAATTCACCCCTCCACTTT.

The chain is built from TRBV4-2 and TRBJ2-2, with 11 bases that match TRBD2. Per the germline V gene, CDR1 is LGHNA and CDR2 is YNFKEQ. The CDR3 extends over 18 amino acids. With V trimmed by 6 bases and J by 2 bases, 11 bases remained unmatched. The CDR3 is CASRSRLLAGGNTGELFF. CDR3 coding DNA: TGTGCCAGCAGATCCAGGCTTCTAGCGGGGGGAAACACCGGGGAGCTGTTTTTT.

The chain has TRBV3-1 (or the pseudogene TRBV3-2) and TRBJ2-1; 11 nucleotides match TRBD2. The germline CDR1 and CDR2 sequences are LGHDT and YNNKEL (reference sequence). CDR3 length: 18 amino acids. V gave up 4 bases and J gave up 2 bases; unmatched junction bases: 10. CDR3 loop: CASSPAKSSGGAYNEQFF. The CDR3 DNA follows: TGTGCCAGCAGCCCAGCCAAGAGTAGCGGGGGGGCCTACAATGAGCAGTTCTTC.

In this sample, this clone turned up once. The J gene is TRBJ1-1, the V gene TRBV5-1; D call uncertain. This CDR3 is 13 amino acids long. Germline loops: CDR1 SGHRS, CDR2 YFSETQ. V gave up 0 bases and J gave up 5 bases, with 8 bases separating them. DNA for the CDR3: TGCGCCAGCAGCTTGGCCGAGGAAACTGAAGCTTTCTTT. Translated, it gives CASSLAEETEAFF. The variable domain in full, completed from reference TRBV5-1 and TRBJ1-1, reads KAGVTQTPRYLIKTRGQQVTLSCSPISGHRSVSWYQQTPGQGLQFLFEYFSETQRNKGNFPGRFSGRQFSNSRSEMNVSTLELGDSALYLCASSLAEETEAFFGQGTRLTVV.

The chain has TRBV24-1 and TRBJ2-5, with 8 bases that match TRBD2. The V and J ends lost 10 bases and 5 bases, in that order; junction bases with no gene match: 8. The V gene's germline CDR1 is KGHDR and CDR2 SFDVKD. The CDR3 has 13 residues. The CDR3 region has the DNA TGTGCCACGCAGGCGGGAGGACAGGAGACCCAGTACTTC. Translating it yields CATQAGGQETQYF.

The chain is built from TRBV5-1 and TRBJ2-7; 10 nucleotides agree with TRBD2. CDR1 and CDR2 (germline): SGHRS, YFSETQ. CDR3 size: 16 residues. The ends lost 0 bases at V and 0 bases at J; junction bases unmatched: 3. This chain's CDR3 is CASSLGSGGASYEQYF. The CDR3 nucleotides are TGCGCCAGCAGCTTGGGGAGCGGGGGGGCCTCCTACGAGCAGTACTTC.

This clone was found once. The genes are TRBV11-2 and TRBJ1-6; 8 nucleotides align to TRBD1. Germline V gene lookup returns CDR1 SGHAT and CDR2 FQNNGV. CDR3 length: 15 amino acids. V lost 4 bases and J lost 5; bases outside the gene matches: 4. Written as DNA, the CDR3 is TGTGCCAGCAGCTACGGGACAGGCGATAATTCACCCCTCCACTTT. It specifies CASSYGTGDNSPLHF.

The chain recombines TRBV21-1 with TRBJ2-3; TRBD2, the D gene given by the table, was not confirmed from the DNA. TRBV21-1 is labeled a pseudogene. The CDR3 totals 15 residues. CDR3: CASSHLGDFTDTQYF. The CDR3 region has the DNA TGTGCCAGCAGCCATTTGGGAGACTTCACAGATACGCAGTATTTT.

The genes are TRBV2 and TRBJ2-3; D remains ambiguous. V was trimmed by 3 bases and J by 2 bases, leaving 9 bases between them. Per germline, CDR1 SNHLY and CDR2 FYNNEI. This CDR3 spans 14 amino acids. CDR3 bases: TGTGCCAGCAGTGACGCCCAGTTCACAGATACGCAGTATTTT. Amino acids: CASSDAQFTDTQYF. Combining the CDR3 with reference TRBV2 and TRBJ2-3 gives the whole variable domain EPEVTQTPSHQVTQMGQEVILRCVPISNHLYFYWYRQILGQKVEFLVSFYNNEISEKSEIFDDQFSVERPDGSNFTLKIRSTKLEDSAMYFCASSDAQFTDTQYFGPGTRLTVL.